One sample yielded the 16 T cell receptor beta chains listed below, sequenced in a study of control samples from healthy donors and cancer patients. The protocol was immunoSEQ multiplex PCR, while the TCRdb copy is restricted to in-frame clones and leaves out a portion. The sample lists around 170,000 clones, almost 90% seen once, with roughly 5% in the top ten. The sequenced sample was blood. The receptors derive from a woman aged 25 to 39 in good health.

CDR3 coding DNA: TGTGCCAGTAGTGTACTAGCGGGCGGGACCGGGGAGCTGTTTTTT. Its translation: CASSVLAGGTGELFF. This chain joins TRBV19 and TRBJ2-2, with 9 positions matching TRBD2. V was clipped by 5 bases and J by 5 bases; unmatched bases: 6. Germline values: CDR1 LNHDA, CDR2 SQIVND (reference sequence). The CDR3 extends over 15 amino acids.

The chain has TRBV12-3 or TRBV12-4 and TRBJ2-5, with a weak D call TRBD2 (6 bases). The CDR3 has 13 amino acids. Trimming left V 6 bases short and J 3 bases short, with 11 bases between. The CDR3 nucleotides are TGTGCCAGCAGCCGTCCGGGGGAAGAGACCCAGTACTTC. As protein: CASSRPGEETQYF.

The CDR3 DNA is TGTGCCAGCAGCGTTTCGGCCCTCGGGGAGCAGTACTTC. It is translated as CASSVSALGEQYF. The V gene is TRBV9, the J gene TRBJ2-7; D is unclear. The CDR3 is 13 residues long. Germline loops: CDR1 SGDLS, CDR2 YYNGEE. The V end was cut by 2 bases, the J end by 7 bases, with 13 bases between.

The chain joins TRBV10-3 to TRBJ2-7, with D tentatively TRBD1 (6 bases). The V gene lost 0 bases and the J gene lost 0 bases, with 12 bases spanning the gap. This CDR3 spans 16 amino acids. The germline V gene has CDR1 ENHRY and CDR2 SYGVKD. Written as DNA, the CDR3 is TGTGCCATCAGTGAGTCGGCGTCAGGGGCCTCCTACGAGCAGTACTTC. Translation: CAISESASGASYEQYF.

V and J are TRBV5-1 and TRBJ1-1; D not resolved. The CDR3 runs to 16 residues. V was trimmed by 0 bases and J by 3 bases, leaving 15 bases between them. Looked up from germline, CDR1 is SGHRS and CDR2 is YFSETQ. CDR3 loop: CASSLARASQDTEAFF. The CDR3 nucleotides read TGCGCCAGCAGCTTGGCCCGGGCCTCGCAGGACACTGAAGCTTTCTTT.

This sequence joins TRBV3-1 (or the pseudogene TRBV3-2) and TRBJ2-2; D is undetermined. Between the trimmed V and J ends, which lost 0 bases and 0 bases, there was a span of 8 bases. The CDR3 covers 16 residues. Germline CDR1 LGHDT, CDR2 YNNKEL (reference sequence). The DNA of the CDR3 is TGTGCCAGCAGCCAAGAAACCGAGCCGAACACCGGGGAGCTGTTTTTT. Translated: CASSQETEPNTGELFF.

This chain uses TRBV21-1 with TRBJ2-7; TRBD1 is taken as the D call from the table, unchecked against the DNA. TRBV21-1 is assigned pseudogene status. There are 15 residues in the CDR3. The CDR3 coding sequence is TGTGCCAGCACAGCCCGGGACAAAGACCCCTACGAGCAGTACTTC. Its translation: CASTARDKDPYEQYF.

The chain links TRBV29-1 to TRBJ2-1, with D possibly being TRBD2 (6 bases). The CDR3 covers 13 residues. V shed 0 bases and J shed 7 bases, with 10 bases lying between them. CDR1 is SQVTM and CDR2 is ANQGSEA in the germline V gene. The CDR3 DNA is TGCAGCGTTGAAGATGGGACTTCGAATGAGCAGTTCTTC. Protein: CSVEDGTSNEQFF.

The genes are TRBV7-2 and TRBJ2-5; 11 bases fit TRBD2. The germline V gene encodes CDR1 SGHTA and CDR2 FQGNSA. This CDR3 spans 16 amino acids. With V trimmed by 4 bases and J by 5 bases, 9 bases remained unmatched. The DNA for the CDR3 is TGTGCCAGCAGCTGGACTAGCGGGTTAGGTTTGGAGACCCAGTACTTC. The encoded protein is CASSWTSGLGLETQYF.

V gene TRBV3-1 (or the pseudogene TRBV3-2) combines with J gene TRBJ1-3; 7 bases line up with TRBD1. J lost 0 bases, V lost 4 bases, and 3 bases had no gene match. CDR1 is LGHDT and CDR2 is YNNKEL in the germline V gene (reference sequence). This CDR3 is 15 amino acids long. In DNA form, the CDR3 reads TGTGCCAGCAGCCTGGGACAGAGCTCTGGAAACACCATATATTTT. This encodes CASSLGQSSGNTIYF.

This chain connects TRBV28 to TRBJ1-6; weak D call: TRBD1 (6 bases). Germline V gene data show CDR1 as MDHEN and CDR2 as SYDVKM. The CDR3 totals 16 residues. Trimming took 7 bases from V and 5 from J, leaving 18 bases between them. In nucleotides, the CDR3 is TGTGCCAGCATTGGGGCGGGGGGCGGACATAATTCACCCCTCCACTTT. Protein: CASIGAGGGHNSPLHF.

The chain combines TRBV3-1 (or the pseudogene TRBV3-2) with TRBJ2-7; D perhaps matches TRBD1 (6 bases). Looked up from germline, CDR1 is LGHDT and CDR2 is YNNKEL (reference sequence). The CDR3 length is 14 residues. The V gene lost 4 bases and the J gene lost 5 bases, with 15 bases spanning the gap. CDR3 loop: CASSPRGRLNEQYF. CDR3 nucleotides: TGTGCCAGCAGCCCCAGGGGACGGCTAAACGAGCAGTACTTC.

The chain joins TRBV19 to TRBJ2-2; the D gene is possibly TRBD2 (5 bases). The CDR3 sequence is 15 residues long. Trimming cost V 1 base and J 5 bases, with 11 bases left between them. Looked up from germline, CDR1 is LNHDA and CDR2 is SQIVND (reference sequence). CDR3 sequence: CASSIGRARTGELFF. The DNA of the CDR3 is TGTGCCAGTAGTATAGGGCGGGCCAGAACCGGGGAGCTGTTTTTT.

The chain uses TRBV3-1 (or the pseudogene TRBV3-2) and TRBJ2-1; possible D gene TRBD1, 5 bases. The length of the CDR3 is 15 residues. Trimming left V 0 bases short and J 6 bases short, with 12 bases between. The germline CDR1 and CDR2 sequences are LGHDT and YNNKEL (reference sequence). CDR3 sequence: CASSQEFRASNEQFF. CDR3 coding DNA: TGTGCCAGCAGCCAAGAATTCAGGGCATCCAATGAGCAGTTCTTC.

The V call is TRBV30, the J call TRBJ1-5; possibly TRBD1 for D (6 bases). With 7 bases removed from V and 4 bases from J, the gap between germline ends came to 14 bases. Germline-derived CDR1 and CDR2 are GTSNPN and SVGIG (reference sequence). CDR3 length: 13 residues. In DNA form, the CDR3 reads TGTGCCTATTCTACAGGGCCAAATCAGCCCCAGCATTTT. Translated: CAYSTGPNQPQHF.

The J gene is TRBJ2-5, the V gene TRBV6-2 or TRBV6-3; 8 nucleotides line up with TRBD2. Looked up from germline, CDR1 is MNHEY and CDR2 is SVGEGT. This CDR3 spans 15 amino acids. V shed 0 bases, J shed 11 bases, and the junction held 11 bases outside the gene matches. CDR3 sequence reads: CASSYSIAGGPTQYF. The DNA for the CDR3 is TGTGCCAGCAGTTACTCGATCGCGGGGGGACCCACTCAGTACTTC.